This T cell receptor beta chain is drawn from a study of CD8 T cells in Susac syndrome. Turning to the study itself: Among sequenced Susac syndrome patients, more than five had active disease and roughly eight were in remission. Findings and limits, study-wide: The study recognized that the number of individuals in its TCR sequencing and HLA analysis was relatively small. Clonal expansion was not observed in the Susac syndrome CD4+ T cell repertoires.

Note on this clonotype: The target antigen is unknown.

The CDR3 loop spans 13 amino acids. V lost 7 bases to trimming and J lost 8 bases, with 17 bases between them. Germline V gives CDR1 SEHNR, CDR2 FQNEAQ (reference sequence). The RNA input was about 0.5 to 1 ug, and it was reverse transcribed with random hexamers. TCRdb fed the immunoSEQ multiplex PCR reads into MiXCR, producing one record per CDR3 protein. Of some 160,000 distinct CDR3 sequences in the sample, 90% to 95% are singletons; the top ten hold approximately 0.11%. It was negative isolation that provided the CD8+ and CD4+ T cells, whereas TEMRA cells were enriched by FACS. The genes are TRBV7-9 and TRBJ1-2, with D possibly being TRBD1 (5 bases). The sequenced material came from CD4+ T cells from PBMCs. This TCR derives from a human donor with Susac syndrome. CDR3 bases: TGTGCCAGCACGAAAGGGACGGGGCAGGGCTACACCTTC. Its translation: CASTKGTGQGYTF.